These T cell receptor beta chains were read from a single sample in a study of cytomegalovirus exposure and HLA in healthy donors. Clones were sequenced by immunoSEQ multiplex PCR, and TCRdb holds only the in-frame ones, with some missing. The table shows under 150,000 clones, with roughly four fifths occurring only once. Material for sequencing was PBMCs. These receptors were obtained from a man aged 18-30 years in good health and CMV-seronegative. Each CDR3 is given with its conserved first and last residue. D genes are given only for firm matches. Size is omitted from some rows. Given values are once, few, many or a class for expanded clones.

clone_size,d_call,j_call,v_call,cdr3_aa,cdr3_nt
-,TRBD1,TRBJ1-1,TRBV7-8,CASSDDRESAEAFF,TGTGCCAGCAGCGACGACAGGGAGTCCGCTGAAGCTTTCTTT
-,-,TRBJ2-7,TRBV19,CASSTLPSYEQYF,TGTGCCAGTAGTACCCTACCTTCCTACGAGCAGTACTTC
-,-,TRBJ1-6,TRBV5-5,CASSLNSPLHF,TGTGCCAGCAGCCTCAATTCACCCCTCCACTTT
-,TRBD2,TRBJ2-1,TRBV4-2,CASSQENGGAYNEQFF,TGTGCCAGCAGCCAAGAGAACGGGGGGGCCTACAATGAGCAGTTCTTC
-,-,TRBJ1-2,TRBV6-1,CASSVGAQGSGYTF,TGTGCCAGCAGCGTAGGGGCACAGGGTTCGGGCTACACCTTC
-,-,TRBJ2-7,TRBV7-7,CASSLRGGDSYEQYF,TGTGCCAGCAGCCTTAGGGGGGGGGACTCCTACGAGCAGTACTTC
-,TRBD2,TRBJ2-1,TRBV19,CASSILRLAGNNEQFF,TGTGCCAGTAGTATTCTCCGGCTAGCGGGTAACAATGAGCAGTTCTTC
once,TRBD1,TRBJ1-1,TRBV18,CASSRDRVAEAFF,TGTGCCAGCTCACGTGACAGGGTCGCTGAAGCTTTCTTT
-,TRBD2,TRBJ2-1,TRBV6-5,CASTGSGGKYNEQFF,TGTGCCAGCACCGGTAGCGGGGGGAAGTACAATGAGCAGTTCTTC
-,TRBD2,TRBJ2-7,TRBV5-6,CASSWGTSGVNYEQYF,TGTGCCAGCAGCTGGGGGACTAGCGGGGTAAACTACGAGCAGTACTTC
-,TRBD2,TRBJ2-1,TRBV4-1,CASSQDGVAGGLSYNEQFF,TGCGCCAGCAGCCAAGATGGGGTAGCGGGGGGCCTCTCCTACAATGAGCAGTTCTTC
-,-,TRBJ2-7,TRBV11-3,CASSLDVTGEQYF,TGTGCCAGCAGCTTAGATGTTACGGGAGAGCAGTACTTC
-,TRBD1,TRBJ2-1,TRBV7-6,CASSKGQGISEQFF,TGTGCCAGCAGCAAGGGACAGGGAATAAGTGAGCAGTTCTTC
once,TRBD2,TRBJ2-1,TRBV9,CASSPGGAWDEQFF,TGTGCCAGCAGCCCGGGGGGGGCCTGGGATGAGCAGTTCTTC
-,-,TRBJ1-5,TRBV9,CASSVDPGSQPQHF,TGTGCCAGCAGCGTAGACCCCGGGAGTCAGCCCCAGCATTTT
few,-,TRBJ1-2,TRBV19,CASILHDRANYGYTF,TGTGCCAGTATCCTCCACGACAGAGCTAACTATGGCTACACCTTC
few,-,TRBJ2-1,TRBV10-2,CASSHNEQFF,TGCGCCAGTTCTCACAATGAGCAGTTCTTC
-,-,TRBJ1-4,TRBV6-4,CASSAVATTNEKLFF,TGTGCCAGCAGTGCCGTGGCCACAACTAATGAAAAACTGTTTTTT
once,TRBD2,TRBJ2-7,TRBV5-1,CASRAGGTSYEQYF,TGCGCCAGCAGGGCGGGGGGTACCTCCTACGAGCAGTACTTC
few,-,TRBJ2-5,TRBV19,CASSEGAGTQYF,TGTGCCAGTAGTGAAGGGGCCGGGACCCAGTACTTC
-,TRBD1,TRBJ2-2,TRBV5-1,CASSRGTGTTGELFF,TGCGCCAGCAGCCGTGGGACAGGCACTACCGGGGAGCTGTTTTTT
-,TRBD2,TRBJ2-3,TRBV11-2,CASSPPPRAGGLYF,TGTGCCAGCAGCCCACCCCCTCGGGCGGGGGGATTGTATTTT
-,-,TRBJ1-1,TRBV6-6,CASRNSEAFF,TGTGCCAGCAGAAACAGTGAAGCTTTCTTT
once,-,TRBJ2-7,TRBV19,CASSIGGRSSYEQYF,TGTGCCAGTAGTATAGGCGGGCGAAGCTCCTACGAGCAGTACTTC
-,TRBD2,TRBJ2-7,TRBV5-1,CASSPGLAIYEQYF,TGCGCCAGCAGCCCGGGACTAGCGATTTACGAGCAGTACTTC
-,-,TRBJ2-2,TRBV27,CASKGQSTGELFF,TGTGCCAGCAAGGGACAAAGCACCGGGGAGCTGTTTTTT
-,TRBD1,TRBJ1-4,TRBV5-1,CASSSPPGQPTNEKLFF,TGCGCCAGCAGCTCACCACCGGGACAGCCAACTAATGAAAAACTGTTTTTT
once,TRBD1,TRBJ1-1,TRBV19,CASRNRGDTEAFF,TGTGCCAGTAGGAACAGGGGAGACACTGAAGCTTTCTTT
-,-,TRBJ2-7,TRBV10-1,CASSKSRDNSYEQYF,TGCGCCAGCAGTAAAAGCCGGGACAACTCCTACGAGCAGTACTTC
-,-,TRBJ1-5,TRBV6-5,CASSSGAAQPQHF,TGTGCCAGCAGTTCAGGGGCGGCTCAGCCCCAGCATTTT
-,TRBD1,TRBJ2-5,TRBV5-1,CASSLVLRRDREETQYF,TGCGCCAGCAGCTTGGTCCTGCGCCGGGACAGGGAAGAGACCCAGTACTTC
-,-,TRBJ2-3,TRBV19,CASSIRGPSGSTDTQYF,TGTGCCAGTAGTATAAGGGGGCCTAGCGGGAGCACAGATACGCAGTATTTT
-,-,TRBJ2-3,TRBV10-2,CASSEAVRSTDTQYF,TGCGCCAGCAGTGAGGCAGTCCGAAGCACAGATACGCAGTATTTT
once,TRBD2,TRBJ2-5,TRBV29-1,CSVDRTRSETQYF,TGCAGCGTTGACAGGACTAGATCGGAGACCCAGTACTTC
-,-,TRBJ2-7,TRBV15,CATSRGVSYEQYF,TGTGCCACCAGCAGAGGAGTCTCCTACGAGCAGTACTTC
-,-,TRBJ2-2,TRBV6-5,CASRPGGMTGELFF,TGTGCCAGCAGACCCGGAGGAATGACCGGGGAGCTGTTTTTT
-,TRBD2,TRBJ2-7,TRBV11-2,CASSLERTSAYEQYF,TGTGCCAGCAGCTTAGAAAGGACTAGTGCCTACGAGCAGTACTTC
-,-,TRBJ1-1,TRBV7-9,CASSASTGLKNTEAFF,TGTGCCAGCAGCGCCTCGACAGGCCTCAAGAACACTGAAGCTTTCTTT
-,-,TRBJ1-1,TRBV7-9,CASRSRDLRGTEAFF,TGTGCCAGCAGATCTAGGGATCTCAGGGGCACTGAAGCTTTCTTT
-,TRBD2,TRBJ2-7,TRBV6-5,CASSSLLAGSYEQYF,TGTGCCAGCAGTTCCCTACTAGCGGGGTCCTACGAGCAGTACTTC
-,-,TRBJ1-1,TRBV7-9,CASTGSGTEAFF,TGTGCCAGCACAGGGTCAGGGACTGAAGCTTTCTTT